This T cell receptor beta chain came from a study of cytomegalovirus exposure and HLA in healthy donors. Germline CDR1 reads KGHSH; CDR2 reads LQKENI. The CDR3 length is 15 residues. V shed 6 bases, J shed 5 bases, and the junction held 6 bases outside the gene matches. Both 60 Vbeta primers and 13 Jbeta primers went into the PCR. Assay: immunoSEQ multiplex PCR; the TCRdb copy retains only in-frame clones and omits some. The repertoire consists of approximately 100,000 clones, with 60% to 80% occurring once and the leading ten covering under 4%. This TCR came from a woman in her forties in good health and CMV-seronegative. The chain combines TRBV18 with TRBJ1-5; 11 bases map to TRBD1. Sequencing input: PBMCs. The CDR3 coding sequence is TGTGCCAGCTCGGGGGACAGGGGGTTCGATCAGCCCCAGCATTTT. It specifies CASSGDRGFDQPQHF.